One and the same sample provided the 21 T cell receptor beta chains below, sequenced in a study of T cell responses to AZD1222 COVID-19 vaccine. The method was immunoSEQ multiplex PCR; TCRdb's version includes in-frame clones alone and lacks a portion of them. The sample carries 100,000 to 150,000 clones, 75% to 95% recorded once. Specimen: peripheral blood, collected on day 0 of AZD1222 vaccination. These TCRs come from an adult in good health.

The chain couples TRBV10-2 to TRBJ2-7; 8 bases map to TRBD2. After removal of 5 bases from V and 6 bases from J, the junction contained 9 bases not matched to a gene. Germline values: CDR1 WSHSY, CDR2 SAAADI. The CDR3 runs to 14 residues. The CDR3 sequence: CASSSLAGRAEQYF. As DNA, the CDR3 is TGCGCCAGCAGTAGCCTAGCGGGCCGAGCCGAGCAGTACTTC.

V usage is TRBV19 and J usage is TRBJ1-5, with 7 bases identical to TRBD1. Germline V gene lookup returns CDR1 LNHDA and CDR2 SQIVND (reference sequence). Trimming cost V 3 bases and J 1 base; bases outside gene matches: 3. The CDR3 runs to 15 residues. The CDR3 DNA follows: TGTGCCAGTAGTATGGGGACAGCCAGCAATCAGCCCCAGCATTTT. Amino acids: CASSMGTASNQPQHF.

The chain joins TRBV4-2 to TRBJ2-2; TRBD2 matches at 15 bases. The CDR3 length is 17 residues. Germline loops: CDR1 LGHNA, CDR2 YNFKEQ. Trimming removed 3 bases from V and 7 bases from J; junction bases left unmatched: 6. CDR3 region: CASSQGLAGGFSGELFF. The CDR3, as DNA: TGTGCCAGCAGCCAGGGACTAGCGGGGGGTTTCAGCGGGGAGCTGTTTTTT.

The V call is TRBV5-1, the J call TRBJ1-1; TRBD1 matches at 8 bases. The V gene's germline CDR1 is SGHRS and CDR2 YFSETQ. This CDR3 is built from 16 residues. With 3 bases clipped from V and 3 bases from J, the junction kept 10 bases outside the gene matches. The CDR3: CASSSLDSTGDTEAFF. The DNA of the CDR3 is TGCGCCAGCAGCTCTCTAGACTCGACAGGGGACACTGAAGCTTTCTTT.

The V gene is TRBV9, the J gene TRBJ2-1; 10 bases are shared with TRBD2. The V segment lost 4 bases and the J segment 10 bases; nucleotides outside the gene matches: 8. Germline V gene data show CDR1 as SGDLS and CDR2 as YYNGEE. The CDR3 is 14 amino acids. The DNA of the CDR3 is TGTGCCAGCAGCCCAGGACTAGCGGCACTGGAGCAGTTCTTC. The encoded protein is CASSPGLAALEQFF.

This rearrangement joins TRBV27 to TRBJ2-1; 11 nucleotides align to TRBD2. This CDR3 is built from 16 residues. V shed 4 bases, J shed 6 bases, and the junction held 8 bases outside the gene matches. Germline CDR1 reads MNHEY; CDR2 reads SMNVEV (reference sequence). CDR3 sequence: CASSSTGTSGANEQFF. As DNA, the CDR3 is TGTGCCAGCAGTTCCACCGGGACTAGCGGAGCCAATGAGCAGTTCTTC.

The chain employs TRBV28 and TRBJ1-2, with a possible D match to TRBD1 (5 bases). V dropped 10 bases and J dropped 2 bases, with 11 bases sitting between them. The germline CDR1 and CDR2 sequences are MDHEN and SYDVKM. This CDR3 has 12 amino acids. Here the CDR3 DNA reads TGTGCCACCGGGTGGGGGAACTATGGCTACACCTTC. Translating it yields CATGWGNYGYTF.

The rearrangement joins TRBV19 to TRBJ1-1; 8 bases match TRBD1. V was pared by 6 bases and J by 5 bases, with 5 bases of the junction left unmatched. Germline-derived CDR1 and CDR2 are LNHDA and SQIVND (reference sequence). CDR3 size: 13 residues. CDR3 loop: CASSRQGLTEAFF. CDR3 nucleotide sequence: TGTGCCAGTAGCAGACAGGGGTTGACTGAAGCTTTCTTT.

The chain recombines TRBV5-1 with TRBJ2-1; 7 bases are shared with TRBD2. The CDR3 consists of 16 residues. The junction had 9 bases not matched to a gene; V was cut back by 0 bases and J by 6 bases. Germline lookup yields CDR1 SGHRS and CDR2 YFSETQ. CDR3 amino acids: CASSLGKRGRGNEQFF. CDR3 DNA: TGCGCCAGCAGCTTGGGGAAGCGGGGAAGGGGCAATGAGCAGTTCTTC.

V is TRBV4-1 and J is TRBJ2-2; D gene ambiguous. Germline loops: CDR1 MGHRA, CDR2 YSYEKL. Trimming took off 2 bases at V and 2 bases at J, with 9 bases between the two ends. The CDR3 is 15 residues long. The CDR3 protein is CASSQFTANTGELFF. CDR3 nucleotides: TGCGCCAGCAGCCAATTTACAGCAAACACCGGGGAGCTGTTTTTT.

This chain connects TRBV11-2 to TRBJ2-1, with 9 bases lining up with TRBD1. CDR3 size: 15 residues. Germline V gene lookup returns CDR1 SGHAT and CDR2 FQNNGV. Trimming took 2 bases from V and 8 from J; bases not matched to a gene: 7. For the CDR3, the DNA is TGTGCCAGCAGCTTATTACAGGGGGCGCGGGATGAGCAGTTCTTC. Translated, it gives CASSLLQGARDEQFF.

The chain has TRBV24-1 and TRBJ2-7; 7 nucleotides align to TRBD1. This CDR3 is 14 amino acids long. Losses at the gene ends were 4 bases for V and 0 bases for J; bases not matched to a gene: 2. Germline loops: CDR1 KGHDR, CDR2 SFDVKD. The CDR3 reads CATSDGDSSYEQYF. DNA of the CDR3: TGTGCCACCAGTGACGGGGACAGCTCCTACGAGCAGTACTTC.

The chain links TRBV9 to TRBJ1-5, with D tentatively TRBD1 (5 bases). CDR3 length: 12 residues. Trimming removed 7 bases at V and 9 bases at J, with 14 bases between. Germline V CDR1 and CDR2: SGDLS, YYNGEE. The CDR3 nucleotides read TGTGCCAGCGGGGGAGGGGCCCGGCCCCAGCATTTT. The encoded protein is CASGGGARPQHF.

The chain links TRBV5-4 to TRBJ2-5; unclear D gene. The CDR3 sequence is 13 residues long. Trimming took off 2 bases at V and 1 base at J, with 6 bases between the two ends. In germline, CDR1 is SGHNT, CDR2 YYREEE (reference sequence). The CDR3 protein is CASSLGTQETQYF. The CDR3 DNA follows: TGTGCCAGCAGCTTAGGTACCCAAGAGACCCAGTACTTC. Based on the CDR3 plus reference TRBV5-4 and TRBJ2-5, the full variable domain is ETGVTQSPTHLIKTRGQQVTLRCSSQSGHNTVSWYQQALGQGPQFIFQYYREEENGRGNFPPRFSGLQFPNYSSELNVNALELDDSALYLCASSLGTQETQYFGPGTRLLVL.

This clone was seen just once. This chain connects TRBV7-2 to TRBJ1-2, with TRBD1 identical over 9 bases. With V trimmed by 0 bases and J by 7 bases, 6 bases remained unmatched. Germline CDR1 reads SGHTA; CDR2 reads FQGNSA. The CDR3 consists of 15 residues. The chain's CDR3 is CASSLALGQGLGYTF. The DNA of the CDR3 is TGTGCCAGCAGCTTAGCGCTGGGACAGGGACTTGGCTACACCTTC.

This clone was observed a single time. J is TRBJ1-1 and V is TRBV5-1; weak D call: TRBD1 (5 bases). Trimming left V 1 base short and J 11 bases short, with 12 bases between. The CDR3 runs 12 residues. Germline CDR1 reads SGHRS; CDR2 reads YFSETQ. The CDR3 coding sequence is TGCGCCAGCAGCTTGATGGGGGAGGACGCTTTCTTT. Its translation: CASSLMGEDAFF.

The chain couples TRBV6-2 or TRBV6-3 to TRBJ2-7; D gene ambiguous. V lost 6 bases, J lost 7 bases, and 10 bases lay in between. This CDR3 has 11 residues. CDR1 and CDR2 from the germline V gene are MNHEY and SVGEGT. The DNA of the CDR3 is TGTGCCAGCAGCCGCTCGTATGAGCAGTACTTC. Residues: CASSRSYEQYF.

The chain recombines TRBV5-1 with TRBJ2-1, with 8 bases that match TRBD1. Losses at the gene ends were 6 bases for V and 4 bases for J; bases not matched to a gene: 12. The CDR3 consists of 16 residues. CDR1 and CDR2 (germline): SGHRS, YFSETQ. CDR3 protein: CASTLRTGIGYNEQFF. CDR3 in DNA: TGCGCCAGCACACTCAGGACAGGGATCGGGTACAATGAGCAGTTCTTC. Full variable domain (missing parts from reference TRBV5-1 and TRBJ2-1): KAGVTQTPRYLIKTRGQQVTLSCSPISGHRSVSWYQQTPGQGLQFLFEYFSETQRNKGNFPGRFSGRQFSNSRSEMNVSTLELGDSALYLCASTLRTGIGYNEQFFGPGTRLTVL.

J is TRBJ1-4 and V is TRBV2, with 8 bases aligning to TRBD1. With 4 bases clipped from V and 7 bases from J, the junction kept 14 bases outside the gene matches. Germline V CDR1 and CDR2: SNHLY, FYNNEI. The CDR3 consists of 17 residues. In DNA form, the CDR3 reads TGTGCCAGCAGTGCACCCGGACAGGGACGGTTTAGTGAAAAACTGTTTTTT. It translates to CASSAPGQGRFSEKLFF.

The chain employs TRBV24-1 and TRBJ2-1, with unresolved D. This CDR3 is built from 13 residues. Germline CDR1 is KGHDR and CDR2 is SFDVKD. With 3 bases removed from V and 3 bases from J, the gap between germline ends came to 5 bases. The CDR3 protein is CATSDRNYNEQFF. DNA for the CDR3: TGTGCCACCAGTGATCGAAACTACAATGAGCAGTTCTTC.

This clone occurred once. This chain joins TRBV4-2 and TRBJ1-2; D unresolved. Per the germline V gene, CDR1 is LGHNA and CDR2 is YNFKEQ. V was cut by 3 bases and J by 5 bases, with 16 bases left in between. The CDR3 runs to 15 residues. This CDR3 reads CASSHPRTEIYGYTF. CDR3 in DNA: TGTGCCAGCAGCCATCCCCGTACAGAAATTTATGGCTACACCTTC.